This T cell receptor (beta chain) was identified in a study of CD8 T cells in Susac syndrome. RNA totalling roughly 0.5 to 1 ug underwent reverse transcription with random hexamers. TCRdb re-called the immunoSEQ multiplex PCR reads through MiXCR, storing one row per CDR3 protein. Altogether approximately 180,000 distinct CDR3 sequences are present, approximately 94% being singletons, with the ten largest covering 0.093%. Sequencing of TCR beta was performed on blood CD8+ and CD4+ T cells. FACS enriched CD8+ TEMRA cells, while bulk CD8+ and CD4+ were negatively isolated. What was sequenced was CD4+ T cells from PBMCs. The sequence derives from a human donor with multiple sclerosis.

The CDR3: CAWRDRLDQPQHF. CDR3 coding DNA: TGTGCCTGGAGGGACAGGTTAGATCAGCCCCAGCATTTT. V is TRBV30 and J is TRBJ1-5; 7 nucleotides agree with TRBD1. The CDR3 runs to 13 residues. The germline V gene has CDR1 GTSNPN and CDR2 SVGIG (reference sequence). V was clipped by 3 bases and J by 5 bases; unmatched bases: 4.